This TCR beta chain was profiled in a study of identical twins (dated by TCRdb to the mid-2010s). Background on the whole study: To test whether fetal clonotypes persist, the study used deep sequencing on TCR alpha and beta repertoires from monozygotic twins, unrelated adults of various ages, and cord blood. To rule out contamination, the twin experiments were replicated at different times with different library preparation protocols. Study-level results and caveats: Abundant cord blood beta clonotypes had fewer insertions, young adult naive repertoires showed a similar but weaker trend, and memory repertoires showed no such trend. In monozygotic twins, out-of-frame TCR alpha sharing was systematically underestimated by recombination models, although the models agreed with sharing between unrelated individuals. Out-of-frame TCR alpha sequences shared between twins showed an excess of low generation-probability sequences compared with coincidental sharing between unrelated individuals. Because the same donors could not be followed over many years, the conclusions relied on cross-sectional statistical analysis. The excess sharing between twins in beta out-of-frame sequences was weaker because fewer shared sequences reduced the signal-to-noise ratio. Invariant T cells such as MAIT and iNKT could partly confound zero-insertion analyses, although diverse VJ usage argued against such confounding for most clonotypes.

About this clonotype itself: Its antigen remains unidentified. The sample holds no much larger clone one base away, and base qualities are not on file.

The germline V gene encodes CDR1 SEHNR and CDR2 FQNEAQ (reference sequence). Inclusive of the bounding cysteine and phenylalanine, the CDR3 is 16 residues long. This entry keeps only the CDR3 DNA: 48 bases, framed from base 1. After removal of 4 bases from V and 5 bases from J, the junction retains 14 bases not matched to a gene. Receptor amplification or capture employed 5' RACE. Sequencing instrument: Illumina HiSeq 2000. A universal primer binding site was added through template switching, and the final cDNA carried a unique molecular identifier so that TCR cDNA molecules could be counted accurately. Specific primers in the conserved constant-segment region were used to synthesize first-strand cDNA for the TCR alpha and beta chains. To control for contamination, each cDNA library was double barcoded with a SMART-Mk sample barcode plus Illumina barcodes. TruSeq adapter sequences, together with Illumina sample barcodes, were added in two successive PCR steps. TCR alpha and beta cDNA libraries were sequenced on the Illumina HiSeq platform with custom primers. Per the source publication's procedure: MiGEC was used to process raw reads and extract unique molecular identifiers, and MiXCR was used to find CDR3 positions. For each individual, recombination models were inferred using an EM algorithm with the repgenHMM and IGoR tools. Shared clonotype analysis was performed with the tcR package in R, normalizing sharing by the product of cloneset sizes. To study raw recombination free of thymic and clonal selection effects, out-of-frame nonproductive sequences were analyzed. TCRdb trimmed the raw reads at Q25, called clones with MiXCR and kept productive beta chains. For every CDR3 protein sequence, its rows merge into one entry that carries the most common genes and DNA. These V and J calls are TCRdb output, not the study's own analysis. The sample contains fewer than 800,000 distinct CDR3 sequences, roughly 6.6% of them found a single time. Roughly 1.6% of the sample comes from the top ten.

Only healthy Caucasian donors were included. The twin cohort consisted of three pairs of female monozygotic twins, all aged roughly 18 to 29 years. Peripheral blood mononuclear cells were used as the source from which RNA for TCR libraries was isolated. The sample also formed part of further work on yellow fever vaccine responses in identical twins. As noted in the second study: The T cell response to vaccination in identical twins was reported by the authors to appear partly convergent and partly personalized. In identical twins, the study followed T cell clones that responded to the vaccine with precision.

This TCR derives from a woman younger than 35 in good health. The sequence links TRBV7-9 to TRBJ2-7; 7 of the junction bases match TRBD1. Material for sequencing was PBMCs. CDR3 reads: CASSSGTEGNRDEQYF. Here is the DNA: TGTGCCAGCAGCTCCGGGACAGAGGGCAACCGGGACGAGCAGTACTTC.